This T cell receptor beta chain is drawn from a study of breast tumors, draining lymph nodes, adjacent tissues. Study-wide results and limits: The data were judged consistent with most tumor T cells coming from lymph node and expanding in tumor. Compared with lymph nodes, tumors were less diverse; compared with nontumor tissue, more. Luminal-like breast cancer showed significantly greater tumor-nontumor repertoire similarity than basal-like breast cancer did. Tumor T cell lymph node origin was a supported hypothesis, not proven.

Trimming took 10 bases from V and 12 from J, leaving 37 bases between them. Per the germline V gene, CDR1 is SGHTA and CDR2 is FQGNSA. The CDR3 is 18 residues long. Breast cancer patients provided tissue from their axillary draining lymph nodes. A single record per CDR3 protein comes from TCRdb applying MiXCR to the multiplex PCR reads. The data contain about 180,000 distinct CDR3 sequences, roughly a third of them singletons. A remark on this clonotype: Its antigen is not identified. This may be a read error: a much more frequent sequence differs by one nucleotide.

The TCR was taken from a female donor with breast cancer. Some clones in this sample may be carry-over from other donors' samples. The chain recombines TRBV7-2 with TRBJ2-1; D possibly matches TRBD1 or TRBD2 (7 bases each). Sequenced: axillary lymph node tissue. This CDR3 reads CAISSGQGGGGGLPGQFF. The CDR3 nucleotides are TGTGCCATCTCATCGGGGCAGGGGGGGGGAGGGGGCCTACCCGGGCAGTTCTTC.